The present T cell receptor (beta chain) was sequenced within a study of a mutant IDH1 vaccine in newly diagnosed glioma. CDR3 length equals 10 residues. Germline assignment: CDR1 MNHNS and CDR2 SASEGT. V dropped 5 bases and J dropped 15 bases, with 12 bases sitting between them. The table came from immunoSEQ multiplex PCR; TCRdb's copy has only in-frame clones and leaves some out. The sample holds 85,000 to 100,000 clones, about four fifths seen once. Time point: baseline, week 1 (first vaccination visit). Regarding treatment: pre-vaccination baseline after standard-of-care therapy. Newly diagnosed WHO grade 3 or 4 IDH1-mutant, ATRX-lost astrocytomas were identified in the donors.

This receptor was obtained from a man aged 35 to 55 with glioma. This specimen consisted of PBMCs, obtained from a glioma patient treated with radiotherapy, temozolomide or both. The chain joins TRBV6-1 to TRBJ2-3; D is ambiguous. In nucleotides, the CDR3 is TGTGCCAGCAGTCTTCAACCCCCTTATTTT. It is translated as CASSLQPPYF.